These T cell receptor beta chains were read from a single sample in a study of cytomegalovirus exposure and HLA in healthy donors. Libraries were prepared by immunoSEQ multiplex PCR; TCRdb keeps only in-frame clonotypes and omits some of them. The sample yields some 85,000 clones, roughly four fifths seen once. Sequencing was done on a sample of PBMCs. The origin of the receptors is a woman in her forties in good health and CMV-seropositive. The CDR3 runs from the conserved cysteine through the conserved F or W. D genes are given only for firm matches. The size entry is marked missing in some rows and otherwise reads once, few, many or a size class.

. | TRBJ2-1 | TRBV11-3 | TRBD1 | TGTGCCAGCAGCTTCTTCTCTTTGGACAGGCACAATGAGCAGTTCTTC | CASSFFSLDRHNEQFF
. | TRBJ2-7 | TRBV7-2 | . | TGTGCCAGCAGCTTAGATAGGGGGTCGTGGTACGAGCAGTACTTC | CASSLDRGSWYEQYF
few | TRBJ2-3 | TRBV7-2 | TRBD1 | TGTGCCAGCAGCTTAGAGACAGGGGGCGCATATACGCAGTATTTT | CASSLETGGAYTQYF
. | TRBJ2-3 | TRBV7-7 | TRBD2 | TGTGCTAGCAGCTTAGCGGGCGGGCACACAGATACGCAGTATTTT | CASSLAGGHTDTQYF
. | TRBJ1-2 | TRBV6-6 | . | TGTGCCAGCAGTCGAGAAACAGGTGGCTGGGGCTACACCTTC | CASSRETGGWGYTF
. | TRBJ1-5 | TRBV10-3 | TRBD1 | TGTGCCATCAGTCCGGGACAGGGAGGCAATCAGCCCCAGCATTTT | CAISPGQGGNQPQHF
few | TRBJ2-6 | TRBV5-5 | TRBD1 | TGTGCCAGCAGTCTGGACAGGGGGAGGTCGCTTTCTGGGGCCAACGTCCTGACTTTC | CASSLDRGRSLSGANVLTF
. | TRBJ2-7 | TRBV5-1 | TRBD2 | TGCGCCAGCTGGGCGGGAGACGAGCAGTACTTC | CASWAGDEQYF
. | TRBJ1-1 | TRBV18 | . | TGTGCCAGCTCACCAATAGGACAGAACATACAGTGGGACACTGAAGCTTTCTTT | CASSPIGQNIQWDTEAFF
once | TRBJ1-1 | TRBV2 | . | TGTGCCAGCGAAGGAGGGGGGGCGACTGAAGCTTTCTTT | CASEGGGATEAFF
. | TRBJ1-1 | TRBV6-5 | . | TGTGCCAGCAGTTACTCCGGGGAAAACACTGAAGCTTTCTTT | CASSYSGENTEAFF
few | TRBJ2-3 | TRBV5-1 | TRBD2 | TGCGCCAGCAGCTTGGTGGGTAGCGGGGTTCAGAGTACGCAGTATTTT | CASSLVGSGVQSTQYF
few | TRBJ2-1 | TRBV6-1 | . | TGTGCCAGCGGCTTAGTGGGCGAGCAGTTCTTC | CASGLVGEQFF
. | TRBJ2-7 | TRBV9 | TRBD1 | TGTGCCAGCAGCGCGGACAGGGGGGCCTACGAGCAGTACTTC | CASSADRGAYEQYF
. | TRBJ1-4 | TRBV5-4 | TRBD1 | TGTGCCAGCAGCTCTACAGGGGGCTCAACTAATGAAAAACTGTTTTTT | CASSSTGGSTNEKLFF
few | TRBJ2-2 | TRBV11-2 | TRBD2 | TGTGCCAGCAGCTTGCTAGCGGGAGGGAACACCGGGGAGCTGTTTTTT | CASSLLAGGNTGELFF
few | TRBJ1-5 | TRBV5-8 | TRBD1 | TGTGCCAGCAGCAAGCGACAGGGGGATCAGCCCCAGCATTTT | CASSKRQGDQPQHF
few | TRBJ1-1 | TRBV5-4 | . | TGTGCCAGCAGCTTGACACATAACACTGAAGCTTTCTTT | CASSLTHNTEAFF
few | TRBJ2-7 | TRBV27 | . | . | CASSSSDRGREGLYEQYF
. | TRBJ1-1 | TRBV27 | . | TGTGCCAGCATCCCCTATCAGCAGGGGTCCTCCGAAGCTTTCTTT | CASIPYQQGSSEAFF
once | TRBJ2-1 | TRBV10-2 | TRBD2 | TGCGCCAGCAGGGAGCGGGAGCGTTACAATGAGCAGTTCTTC | CASRERERYNEQFF
. | TRBJ2-1 | TRBV2 | TRBD2 | TGTGCCAGCCGGTCGGGACTAGCGGGTTACAATGAGCAGTTCTTC | CASRSGLAGYNEQFF
. | TRBJ2-1 | TRBV7-2 | TRBD2 | TGTGCCAGCAGCCCGGGGGGACTTAGATCCTACAATGAGCAGTTCTTC | CASSPGGLRSYNEQFF
. | TRBJ2-1 | TRBV7-9 | TRBD1 | TGTGCCAGCAGCCACACCGAAGGACAGGGCTACAATGAGCAGTTCTTC | CASSHTEGQGYNEQFF
. | TRBJ1-1 | TRBV6-6 | . | TGTGCCAGCAGTGAGTCTCATAGGGGCGGTGAAGCTTTCTTT | CASSESHRGGEAFF
. | TRBJ1-1 | TRBV10-2 | TRBD1 | TGCGCCAGCAGCGATACAGGGGGAATCACTGAAGCTTTCTTT | CASSDTGGITEAFF